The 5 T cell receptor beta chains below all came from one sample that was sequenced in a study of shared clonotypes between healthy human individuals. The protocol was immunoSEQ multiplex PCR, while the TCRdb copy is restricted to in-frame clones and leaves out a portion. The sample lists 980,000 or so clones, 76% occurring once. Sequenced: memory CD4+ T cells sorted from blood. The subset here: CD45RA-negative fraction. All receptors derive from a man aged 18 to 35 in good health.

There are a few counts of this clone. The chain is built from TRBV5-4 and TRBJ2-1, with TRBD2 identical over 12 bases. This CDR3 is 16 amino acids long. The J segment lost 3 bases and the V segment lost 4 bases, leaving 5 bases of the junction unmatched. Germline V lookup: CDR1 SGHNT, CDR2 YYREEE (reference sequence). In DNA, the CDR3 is TGTGCCAGCAGCGGACTGACTAGCGGGGGCTACAATGAGCAGTTCTTC. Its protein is CASSGLTSGGYNEQFF.

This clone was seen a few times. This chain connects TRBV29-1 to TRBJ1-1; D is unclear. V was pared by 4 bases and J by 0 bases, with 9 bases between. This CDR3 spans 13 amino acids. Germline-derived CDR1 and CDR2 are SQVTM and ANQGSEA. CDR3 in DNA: TGCAGCGTTGTTGTACTGTTGAACACTGAAGCTTTCTTT. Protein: CSVVVLLNTEAFF.

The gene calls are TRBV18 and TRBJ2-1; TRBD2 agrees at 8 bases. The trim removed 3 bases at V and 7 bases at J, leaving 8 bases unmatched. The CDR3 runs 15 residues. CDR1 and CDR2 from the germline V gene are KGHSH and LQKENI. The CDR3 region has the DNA TGTGCCAGCTCACCTCCCGGGACTAGACGGAATGAGCAGTTCTTC. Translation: CASSPPGTRRNEQFF.

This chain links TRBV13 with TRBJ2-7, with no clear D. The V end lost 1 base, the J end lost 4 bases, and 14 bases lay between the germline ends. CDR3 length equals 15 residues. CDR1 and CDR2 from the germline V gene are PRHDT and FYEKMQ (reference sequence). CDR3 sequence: CASSLEGSSAYEQYF. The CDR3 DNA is TGTGCCAGCAGCTTAGAAGGGTCTTCGGCTTACGAGCAGTACTTC.

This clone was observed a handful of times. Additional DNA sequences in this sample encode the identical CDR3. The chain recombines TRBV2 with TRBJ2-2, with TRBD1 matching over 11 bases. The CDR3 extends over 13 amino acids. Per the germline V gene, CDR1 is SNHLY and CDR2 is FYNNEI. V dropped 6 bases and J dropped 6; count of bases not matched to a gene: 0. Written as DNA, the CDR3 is TGTGCCAGCAGGGGACAGGGGGCCGGGGAGCTGTTTTTT. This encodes CASRGQGAGELFF.